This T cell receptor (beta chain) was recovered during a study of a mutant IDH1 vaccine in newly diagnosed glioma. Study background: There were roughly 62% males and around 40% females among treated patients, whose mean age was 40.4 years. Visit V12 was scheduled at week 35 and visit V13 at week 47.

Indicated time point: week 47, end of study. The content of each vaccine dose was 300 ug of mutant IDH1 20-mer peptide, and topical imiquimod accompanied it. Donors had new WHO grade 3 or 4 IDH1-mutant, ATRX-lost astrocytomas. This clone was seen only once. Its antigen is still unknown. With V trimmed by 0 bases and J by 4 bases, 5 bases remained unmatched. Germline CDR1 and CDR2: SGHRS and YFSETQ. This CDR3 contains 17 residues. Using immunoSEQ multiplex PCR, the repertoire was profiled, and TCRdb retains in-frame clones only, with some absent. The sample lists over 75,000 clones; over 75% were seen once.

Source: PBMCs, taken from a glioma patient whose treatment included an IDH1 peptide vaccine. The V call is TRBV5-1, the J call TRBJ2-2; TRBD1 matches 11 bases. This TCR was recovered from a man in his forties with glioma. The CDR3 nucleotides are TGCGCCAGCAGCTTGGGGACAGGGGGCGCGGGCACCGGGGAGCTGTTTTTT. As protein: CASSLGTGGAGTGELFF. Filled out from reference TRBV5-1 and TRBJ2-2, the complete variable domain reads KAGVTQTPRYLIKTRGQQVTLSCSPISGHRSVSWYQQTPGQGLQFLFEYFSETQRNKGNFPGRFSGRQFSNSRSEMNVSTLELGDSALYLCASSLGTGGAGTGELFFGEGSRLTVL.